A single sample is the source of the 18 T cell receptor beta chains below, sequenced in a study of shared clonotypes between healthy human individuals. Clones were read by immunoSEQ multiplex PCR, and TCRdb kept only the in-frame ones, dropping some. The sample carries approximately 500,000 clones, approximately 81% recorded once. Sequencing input: PBMCs. All receptors come from a woman between 35 and 50 years old in good health. Some clones in this sample may be carry-over from other donors' samples.

The chain is built from TRBV13 and TRBJ2-7; 15 nucleotides agree with TRBD2. V shed 2 bases and J 7 bases; nucleotides not matched to a gene: 12. CDR3 length: 18 residues. Per germline, CDR1 PRHDT and CDR2 FYEKMQ (reference sequence). The chain's CDR3 is CASSLRTSGRAFQREQYF. The CDR3 nucleotides read TGTGCCAGCAGCTTAAGGACTAGCGGGAGGGCCTTCCAGAGGGAGCAGTACTTC. The full variable domain, completed using reference TRBV13 and TRBJ2-7, is AAGVIQSPRHLIKEKRETATLKCYPIPRHDTVYWYQQGPGQDPQFLISFYEKMQSDKGSIPDRFSAQQFSDYHSELNMSSLELGDSALYFCASSLRTSGRAFQREQYFGPGTRLTVT.

About this clone: The junction departs from germline at one end; a sequencing error may be responsible. The chain joins TRBV30 to TRBJ2-5; 8 nucleotides match TRBD2. The CDR3 has 13 residues. Germline CDR1 is GTSNPN and CDR2 is SVGIG (reference sequence). CDR3 amino acids: CARSGSGGETQYF. In DNA form, the CDR3 reads TGTGCCAGGAGCGGGAGCGGGGGTGAGACCCAGTACTTC. Complete variable domain (other parts from reference TRBV30 and TRBJ2-5): SQTIHQWPATLVQPVGSPLSLECTVEGTSNPNLYWYRQAAGRGLQLLFYSVGIGQISSEVPQNLSASRPQDRQFILSSKKLLLSDSGFYLCARSGSGGETQYFGPGTRLLVL.

V is TRBV28 and J is TRBJ2-1; TRBD2 might be the D (5 bases). The V gene lost 5 bases and the J gene lost 8 bases, with 13 bases spanning the gap. Germline V gives CDR1 MDHEN, CDR2 SYDVKM. The CDR3 extends over 13 amino acids. This CDR3 reads CASSGWTRDEQFF. For the CDR3, the DNA is TGTGCCAGCAGTGGGTGGACTCGGGATGAGCAGTTCTTC.

This clone appeared many times. Within the sample, other DNA sequences also encode this same CDR3. The chain carries TRBV4-1 and TRBJ2-3; D is perhaps TRBD1 (5 bases). From germline, CDR1 is MGHRA and CDR2 YSYEKL. With 0 bases removed from V and 5 bases from J, the gap between germline ends came to 21 bases. The CDR3 covers 18 residues. CDR3 DNA sequence: TGCGCCAGCAGCCAAGATGTACCAGGGCCAACTGGGGTAGATACGCAGTATTTT. Protein product: CASSQDVPGPTGVDTQYF.

This clone was seen many times. The sample contains more than one DNA sequence encoding this CDR3. The rearrangement links TRBV4-3 to TRBJ2-1; D is uncertain. V was shortened by 2 bases and J by 4 bases, with 6 bases between the two germline ends. The germline CDR1 and CDR2 sequences are LGHNA and YSLEER. The CDR3 is 13 residues long. CDR3 loop: CASSQTLYNEQFF. CDR3 DNA: TGCGCCAGCAGCCAAACATTGTACAATGAGCAGTTCTTC.

V gene TRBV12-5 combines with J gene TRBJ2-2, with 14 positions matching TRBD2. There are 17 residues in the CDR3. The V and J ends lost 2 bases and 4 bases, in that order; junction bases with no gene match: 3. Germline V CDR1 and CDR2: LGHNT, FRNRAP. The CDR3 bases are TGTGCTAGTGGTTTGATGACTAGCGGGAGGGCCACCGGGGAGCTGTTTTTT. Residues: CASGLMTSGRATGELFF.

The sample holds one count of this clone. A far larger clone differs by one base, so this is likely a read error. The chain carries TRBV11-2 and TRBJ2-2; 13 bases are shared with TRBD2. J gave up 6 bases and V 5 bases, and 15 bases lay outside the gene matches. The CDR3 is made up of 19 amino acids. Germline CDR1 is SGHAT and CDR2 is FQNNGV. The CDR3, as DNA: TGTGCCAGCAGCCCACGGACTAGCGGGAGTCTGTGGTACGCCGGGGAGCTGTTTTTT. This gives the protein CASSPRTSGSLWYAGELFF.

As regards this clone: Other DNA sequences in this sample translate to the same CDR3. The V call is TRBV9, the J call TRBJ2-2, with TRBD1 matching 7 bases. Germline values: CDR1 SGDLS, CDR2 YYNGEE. V lost 0 bases and J lost 7; bases outside the gene matches: 0. CDR3 length equals 13 residues. CDR3: CASSVAGGGELFF. CDR3 sequence (DNA): TGTGCCAGCAGCGTAGCAGGGGGCGGGGAGCTGTTTTTT.

CDR3 in DNA: TGTGCCAGCAGCGCACAGGGGTTTAGTACTGAAGCTTTCTTT. It translates to CASSAQGFSTEAFF. This chain links TRBV2 with TRBJ1-1, with TRBD1 matching over 7 bases. CDR3 size: 14 residues. J lost 5 bases, V lost 6 bases, and 9 bases had no gene match. CDR1 SNHLY and CDR2 FYNNEI come from the germline V gene.

V gene TRBV20-1 combines with J gene TRBJ2-5; 7 bases agree with TRBD1. CDR3 length equals 11 residues. Germline V lookup: CDR1 DFQATT, CDR2 SNEGSKA (reference sequence). CDR3 residues: CSGDSQETQYF. The CDR3 nucleotides read TGCAGCGGGGACAGCCAAGAGACCCAGTACTTC.

The chain uses TRBV7-3 and TRBJ2-3, with 7 bases matching TRBD2. CDR1 SGHTA and CDR2 FQGTGA come from the germline V gene. Trimming removed 3 bases from V and 11 bases from J; junction bases left unmatched: 14. The CDR3 runs to 15 residues. This CDR3 is CASSFSGLLPPKQYF. DNA of the CDR3: TGTGCCAGCAGCTTTTCGGGACTACTCCCTCCTAAGCAGTATTTT.

The chain has TRBV7-3 and TRBJ2-1; TRBD1 matches 9 bases. Germline V gene lookup returns CDR1 SGHTA and CDR2 FQGTGA. The CDR3 loop spans 15 amino acids. With V trimmed by 5 bases and J by 8 bases, 10 bases remained unmatched. CDR3 nucleotide sequence: TGTGCCAGCAGCCGACAGGGGGGTTTGTTCGATGAGCAGTTCTTC. Amino acid sequence: CASSRQGGLFDEQFF.

This chain links TRBV18 with TRBJ1-5, with 7 bases aligning to TRBD1. There are 16 residues in the CDR3. Germline loops: CDR1 KGHSH, CDR2 LQKENI. V was clipped by 3 bases and J by 4 bases; unmatched bases: 9. CDR3 in DNA: TGTGCCAGCTCACCTAGTGCGACAGGGCCAAATCAGCCCCAGCATTTT. Amino acids: CASSPSATGPNQPQHF.

This rearrangement joins TRBV2 to TRBJ2-7; no definite D call. The CDR3 is 13 residues long. Germline-derived CDR1 and CDR2 are SNHLY and FYNNEI. V was cut by 7 bases and J by 1 base, with 11 bases left in between. The CDR3 loop reads CASKASLSYEQYF. In nucleotides, the CDR3 is TGTGCCAGCAAAGCAAGCCTATCCTACGAGCAGTACTTC.

The V call is TRBV5-1, the J call TRBJ1-5; D gene ambiguous. CDR1 and CDR2 from the germline V gene are SGHRS and YFSETQ. The CDR3 covers 14 residues. V dropped 4 bases and J dropped 0 bases, with 8 bases sitting between them. The CDR3 sequence is CASSLDNSNQPQHF. DNA of the CDR3: TGCGCCAGCAGCCTTGACAATAGCAATCAGCCCCAGCATTTT.

As to this clone: The likely explanation is a read error, given a far larger clone one base away. The chain recombines TRBV5-6 with TRBJ2-2; a weak D match, TRBD1 (6 bases). Germline V gene lookup returns CDR1 SGHDT and CDR2 YYEEEE. Between the trimmed V and J ends, which lost 4 bases and 0 bases, there was a span of 13 bases. This CDR3 comprises 16 residues. In DNA, the CDR3 is TGTGCCAGCAGCCCGGACAGACCCGCGAACACCGGGGAGCTGTTTTTT. It specifies CASSPDRPANTGELFF.

The chain couples TRBV6-1 to TRBJ2-7; D call uncertain. Germline loops: CDR1 MNHNS, CDR2 SASEGT. This CDR3 comprises 13 residues. The V and J ends lost 6 bases and 3 bases respectively, with 12 bases between them. CDR3 in amino acids: CASRGDTHYEQYF. In nucleotides, the CDR3 is TGTGCCAGCAGGGGTGACACCCACTACGAGCAGTACTTC.

With regard to this clone: A far larger clone lies a single base away; this is likely a read error. This CDR3 is missing its conserved last phenylalanine or tryptophan, likely due to a read error. V usage is TRBV6-5 and J usage is TRBJ2-7; D unresolved. The length of the CDR3 is 12 residues. Germline V gives CDR1 MNHEY, CDR2 SVGAGI. V lost 0 bases and J lost 2, with 2 bases in between. CDR3 sequence: CASSYSPYEQYL. CDR3 in DNA: TGTGCCAGCAGTTACTCGCCCTACGAGCAGTACTTA.